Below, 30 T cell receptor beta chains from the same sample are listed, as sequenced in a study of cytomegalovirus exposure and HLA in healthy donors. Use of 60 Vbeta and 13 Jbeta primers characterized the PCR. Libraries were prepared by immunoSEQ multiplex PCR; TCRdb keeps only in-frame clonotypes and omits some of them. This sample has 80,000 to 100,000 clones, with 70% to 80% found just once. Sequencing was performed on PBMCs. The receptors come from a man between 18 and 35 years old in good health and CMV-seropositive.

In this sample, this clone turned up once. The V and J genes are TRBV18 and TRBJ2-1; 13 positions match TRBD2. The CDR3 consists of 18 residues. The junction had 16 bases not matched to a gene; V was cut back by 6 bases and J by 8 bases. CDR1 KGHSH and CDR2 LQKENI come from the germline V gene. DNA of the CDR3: TGTGCCAGCTCTCTGACTAGCGGGGGGTACCTCGTTTCGGATGAGCAGTTCTTC. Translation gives CASSLTSGGYLVSDEQFF.

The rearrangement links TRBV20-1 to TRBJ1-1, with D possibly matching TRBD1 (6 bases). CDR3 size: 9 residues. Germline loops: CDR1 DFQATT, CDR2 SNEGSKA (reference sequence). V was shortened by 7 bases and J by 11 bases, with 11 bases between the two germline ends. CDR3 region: CSGGGWAFF. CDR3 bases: TGCAGTGGCGGGGGCTGGGCTTTCTTT.

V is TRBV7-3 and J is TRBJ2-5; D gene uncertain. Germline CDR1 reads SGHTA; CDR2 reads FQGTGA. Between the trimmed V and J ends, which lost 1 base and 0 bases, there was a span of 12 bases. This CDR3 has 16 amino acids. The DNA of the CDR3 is TGTGCCAGCAGCTTAAATGGCGGAAATTACCAAGAGACCCAGTACTTC. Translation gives CASSLNGGNYQETQYF.

Written as DNA, the CDR3 is TGCGCCAGCAGCCAAGAACAGGGGGCAAACACCATATATTTT. Translating gives CASSQEQGANTIYF. This sequence joins TRBV4-1 and TRBJ1-3; TRBD1 matches at 9 bases. The ends lost 0 bases at V and 6 bases at J; junction bases unmatched: 0. Germline CDR1 and CDR2: MGHRA and YSYEKL. The CDR3 has 14 residues.

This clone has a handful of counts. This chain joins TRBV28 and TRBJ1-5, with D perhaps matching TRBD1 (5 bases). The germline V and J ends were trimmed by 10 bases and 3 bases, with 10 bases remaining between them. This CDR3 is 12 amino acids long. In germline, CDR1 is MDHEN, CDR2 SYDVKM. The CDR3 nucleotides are TGTGCCACAGTCAGGGCCAATCAGCCCCAGCATTTT. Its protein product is CATVRANQPQHF.

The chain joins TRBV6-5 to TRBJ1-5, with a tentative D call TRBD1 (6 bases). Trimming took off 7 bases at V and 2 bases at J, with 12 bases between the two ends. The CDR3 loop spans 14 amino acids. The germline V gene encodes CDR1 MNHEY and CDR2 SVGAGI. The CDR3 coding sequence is TGTGCCAGCACCAACAGGGCCGGCAATCAGCCCCAGCATTTT. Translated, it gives CASTNRAGNQPQHF.

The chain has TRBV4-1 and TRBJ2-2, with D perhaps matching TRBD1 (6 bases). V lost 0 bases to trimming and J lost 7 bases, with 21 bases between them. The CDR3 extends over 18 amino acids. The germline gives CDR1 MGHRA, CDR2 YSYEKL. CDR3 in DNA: TGCGCCAGCAGCCAAGATCCTACCGGGGCAGGGGTTAGCGGGGAGCTGTTTTTT. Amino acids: CASSQDPTGAGVSGELFF.

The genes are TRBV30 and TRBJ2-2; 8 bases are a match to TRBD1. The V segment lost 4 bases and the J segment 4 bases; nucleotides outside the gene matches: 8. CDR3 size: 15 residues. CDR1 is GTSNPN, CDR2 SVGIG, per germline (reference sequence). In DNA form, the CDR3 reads TGTGCCTGGAACAATCCCCAGGGGGCCACCGGGGAGCTGTTTTTT. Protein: CAWNNPQGATGELFF. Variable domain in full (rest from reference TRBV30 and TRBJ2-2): SQTIHQWPATLVQPVGSPLSLECTVEGTSNPNLYWYRQAAGRGLQLLFYSVGIGQISSEVPQNLSASRPQDRQFILSSKKLLLSDSGFYLCAWNNPQGATGELFFGEGSRLTVL.

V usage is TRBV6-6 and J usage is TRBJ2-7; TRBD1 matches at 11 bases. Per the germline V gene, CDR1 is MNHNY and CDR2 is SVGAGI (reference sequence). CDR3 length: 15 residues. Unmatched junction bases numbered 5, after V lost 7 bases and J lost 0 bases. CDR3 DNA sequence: TGTGCCAGCAATTGGGGACAGGGGGACTCCTACGAGCAGTACTTC. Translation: CASNWGQGDSYEQYF.

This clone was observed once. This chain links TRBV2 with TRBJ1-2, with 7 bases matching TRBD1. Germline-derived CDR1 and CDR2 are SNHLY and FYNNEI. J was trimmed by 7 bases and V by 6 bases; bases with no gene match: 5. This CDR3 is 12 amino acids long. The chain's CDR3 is CASSPDRSGYTF. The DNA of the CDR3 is TGTGCCAGCAGCCCGGACAGGAGTGGCTACACCTTC.

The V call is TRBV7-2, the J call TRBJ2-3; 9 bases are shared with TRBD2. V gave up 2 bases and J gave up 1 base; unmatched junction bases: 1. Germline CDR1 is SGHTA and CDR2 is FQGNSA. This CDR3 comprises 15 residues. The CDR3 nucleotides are TGTGCCAGCAGCTTAAGCGGGGGGCGCACAGATACGCAGTATTTT. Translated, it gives CASSLSGGRTDTQYF.

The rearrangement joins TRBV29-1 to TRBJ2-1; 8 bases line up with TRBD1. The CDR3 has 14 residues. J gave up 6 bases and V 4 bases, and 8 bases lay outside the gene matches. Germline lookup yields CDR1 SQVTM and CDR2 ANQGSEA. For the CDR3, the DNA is TGCAGCGTTGGTCGACAGGGGCTGGGCAATGAGCAGTTCTTC. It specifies CSVGRQGLGNEQFF.

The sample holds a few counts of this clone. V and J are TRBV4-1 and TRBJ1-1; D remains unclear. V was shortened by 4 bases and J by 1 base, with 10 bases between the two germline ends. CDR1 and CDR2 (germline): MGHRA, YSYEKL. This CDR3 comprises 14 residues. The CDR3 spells CASSRNTQNTEAFF. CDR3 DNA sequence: TGCGCCAGCAGCCGAAATACACAGAACACTGAAGCTTTCTTT.

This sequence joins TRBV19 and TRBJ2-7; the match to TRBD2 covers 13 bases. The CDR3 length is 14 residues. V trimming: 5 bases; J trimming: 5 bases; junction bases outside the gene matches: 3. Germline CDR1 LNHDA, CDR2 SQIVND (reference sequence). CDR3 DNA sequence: TGTGCCAGTAGTGCGACTAGCGGGGGGCACGAGCAGTACTTC. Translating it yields CASSATSGGHEQYF.

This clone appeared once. The CDR3 coding sequence is TGTGCCAGCAGCGTAGACCCGACAGGGGCTGGAAACACCATATATTTT. It codes for CASSVDPTGAGNTIYF. The chain uses TRBV9 and TRBJ1-3, with 8 bases matching TRBD1. The CDR3 runs 16 residues. The junction had 4 bases not matched to a gene; V was cut back by 0 bases and J by 2 bases. CDR1 is SGDLS and CDR2 is YYNGEE in the germline V gene.

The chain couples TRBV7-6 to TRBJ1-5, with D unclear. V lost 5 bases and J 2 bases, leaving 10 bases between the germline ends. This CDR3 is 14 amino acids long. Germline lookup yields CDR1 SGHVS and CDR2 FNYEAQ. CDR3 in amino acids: CASSREGGNQPQHF. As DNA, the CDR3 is TGTGCCAGCAGCCGAGAGGGAGGCAATCAGCCCCAGCATTTT.

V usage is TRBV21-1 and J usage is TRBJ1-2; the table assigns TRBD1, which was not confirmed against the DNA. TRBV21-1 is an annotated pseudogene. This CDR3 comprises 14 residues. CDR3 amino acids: CASSKGRTLDGYTF. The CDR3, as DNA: TGTGCCAGCAGCAAAGGTAGGACATTGGATGGCTACACCTTC.

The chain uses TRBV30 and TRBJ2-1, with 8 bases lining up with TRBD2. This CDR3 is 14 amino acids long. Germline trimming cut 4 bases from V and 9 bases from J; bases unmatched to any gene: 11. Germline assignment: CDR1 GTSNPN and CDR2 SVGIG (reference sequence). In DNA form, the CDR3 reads TGTGCCTGGAAGGCGACGGGGGGGCTTGGTGAGCAGTTCTTC. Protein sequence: CAWKATGGLGEQFF.

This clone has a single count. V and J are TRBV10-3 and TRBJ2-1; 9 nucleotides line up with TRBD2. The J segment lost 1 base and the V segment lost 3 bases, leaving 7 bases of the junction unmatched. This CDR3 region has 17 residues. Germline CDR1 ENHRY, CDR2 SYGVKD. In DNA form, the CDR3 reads TGTGCCATCAGTGAAGGGCAAGCGGGGGGATCCTACAATGAGCAGTTCTTC. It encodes CAISEGQAGGSYNEQFF.

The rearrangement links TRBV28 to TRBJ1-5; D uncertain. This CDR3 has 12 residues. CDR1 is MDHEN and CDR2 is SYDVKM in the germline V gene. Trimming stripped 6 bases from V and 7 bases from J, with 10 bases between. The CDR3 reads CASSPRGQPQHF. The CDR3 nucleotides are TGTGCCAGCAGCCCCCGAGGGCAGCCCCAGCATTTT.

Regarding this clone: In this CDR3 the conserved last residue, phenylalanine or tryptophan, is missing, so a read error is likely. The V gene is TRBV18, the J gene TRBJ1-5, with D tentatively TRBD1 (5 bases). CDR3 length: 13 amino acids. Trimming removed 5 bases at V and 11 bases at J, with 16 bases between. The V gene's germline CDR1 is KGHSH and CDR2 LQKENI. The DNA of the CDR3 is TGTGCCAGCTCATTTCAGGGCCAAGCAACCCAGCATGTT. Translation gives CASSFQGQATQHV.

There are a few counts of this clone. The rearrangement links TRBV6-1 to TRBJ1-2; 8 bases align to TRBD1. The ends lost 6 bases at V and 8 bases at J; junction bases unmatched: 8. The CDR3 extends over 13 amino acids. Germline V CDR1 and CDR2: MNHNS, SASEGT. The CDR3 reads CASRRTGQGGYTF. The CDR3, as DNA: TGTGCCAGCAGAAGGACAGGGCAAGGGGGCTACACCTTC.

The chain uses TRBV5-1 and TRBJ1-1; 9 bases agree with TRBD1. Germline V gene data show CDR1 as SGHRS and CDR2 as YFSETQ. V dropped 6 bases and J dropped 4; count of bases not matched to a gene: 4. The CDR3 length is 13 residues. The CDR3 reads CASTTGGVTEAFF. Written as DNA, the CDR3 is TGCGCCAGCACCACAGGGGGCGTCACTGAAGCTTTCTTT.

DNA for the CDR3: TGTGCCAGCAGTCCCACGGCCTACGAGCAGTACTTC. This encodes CASSPTAYEQYF. The chain recombines TRBV28 with TRBJ2-7, with D uncertain. Per the germline V gene, CDR1 is MDHEN and CDR2 is SYDVKM. V lost 5 bases and J lost 2, with 7 bases in between. The CDR3 covers 12 residues. The whole variable domain, filled in from reference TRBV28 and TRBJ2-7, reads DVKVTQSSRYLVKRTGEKVFLECVQDMDHENMFWYRQDPGLGLRLIYFSYDVKMKEKGDIPEGYSVSREKKERFSLILESASTNQTSMYLCASSPTAYEQYFGPGTRLTVT.

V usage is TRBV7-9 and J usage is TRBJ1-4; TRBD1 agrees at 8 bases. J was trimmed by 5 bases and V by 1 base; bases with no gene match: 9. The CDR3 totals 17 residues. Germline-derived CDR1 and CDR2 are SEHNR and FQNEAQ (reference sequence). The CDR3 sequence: CASSLEVRGLRNEKLFF. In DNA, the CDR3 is TGTGCCAGCAGCTTAGAGGTCAGGGGGCTTCGGAATGAAAAACTGTTTTTT.

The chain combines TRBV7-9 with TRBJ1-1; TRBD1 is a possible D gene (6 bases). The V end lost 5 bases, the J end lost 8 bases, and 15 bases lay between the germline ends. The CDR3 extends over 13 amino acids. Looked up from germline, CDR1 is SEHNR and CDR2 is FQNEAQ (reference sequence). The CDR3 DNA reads TGTGCCAGCAGCACGCCTGACAGGAGAGAAGCTTTCTTT. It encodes CASSTPDRREAFF.

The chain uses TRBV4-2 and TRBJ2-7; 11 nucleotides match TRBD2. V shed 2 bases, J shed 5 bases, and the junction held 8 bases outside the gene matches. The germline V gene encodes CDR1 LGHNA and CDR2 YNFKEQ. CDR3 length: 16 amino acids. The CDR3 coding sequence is TGTGCCAGCAGCCAACCCCTGGGACTAGCGGTCCACGAGCAGTACTTC. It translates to CASSQPLGLAVHEQYF.

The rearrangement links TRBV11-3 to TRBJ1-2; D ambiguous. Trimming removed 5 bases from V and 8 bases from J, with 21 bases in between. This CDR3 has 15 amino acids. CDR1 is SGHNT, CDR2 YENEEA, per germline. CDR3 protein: CASSPRRSPSRGYTF. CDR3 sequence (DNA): TGTGCCAGCAGCCCCCGACGGTCACCGTCGCGGGGCTACACCTTC.

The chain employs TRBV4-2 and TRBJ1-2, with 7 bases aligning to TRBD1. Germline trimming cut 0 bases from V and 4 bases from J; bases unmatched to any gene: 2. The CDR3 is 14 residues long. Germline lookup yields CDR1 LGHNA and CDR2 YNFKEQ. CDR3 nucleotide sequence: TGTGCCAGCAGCCAAGAACAGGGGTCCTATGGCTACACCTTC. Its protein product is CASSQEQGSYGYTF.

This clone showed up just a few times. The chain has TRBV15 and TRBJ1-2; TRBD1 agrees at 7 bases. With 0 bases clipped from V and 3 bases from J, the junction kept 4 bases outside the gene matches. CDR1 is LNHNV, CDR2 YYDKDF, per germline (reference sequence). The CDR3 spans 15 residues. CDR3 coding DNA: TGTGCCACCAGCAGAGATAGGGACAGATACTATGGCTACACCTTC. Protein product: CATSRDRDRYYGYTF.